One TCR beta chain is described in this entry. Antigen unknown. The data are from a study of long-term antiretroviral therapy in people with HIV. They ran version v3.0 of the immunoSEQ assay at survey level. The target of sequencing was about 35,000-50,000 T-cell genomes per sample. Assay: immunoSEQ multiplex PCR; the TCRdb copy retains only in-frame clones and omits some. The sample consists of approximately 27,000 clones, approximately 89% of them appearing once. Germline values: CDR1 SGDLS, CDR2 YYNGEE. The V end was cut by 2 bases, the J end by 0 bases, with 12 bases between. The CDR3 has 16 amino acids. Study-level points and caveats: Missing from the dataset were any data on ART adherence, viral resistance or therapy changes. Clones showing expansion before ART dominated the repertoire at all time points.

The sequence came from a man younger than 35 with HIV. The genes are TRBV9 and TRBJ1-3; D is perhaps TRBD1 (5 bases). This material consisted of unsorted PBMCs, taken 3.1 years after starting antiretroviral therapy. CDR3 region: CASSVSGFSSGNTIYF. The CDR3, as DNA: TGTGCCAGCAGCGTTTCAGGGTTCTCCTCTGGAAACACCATATATTTT.